The 6 T cell receptor beta chains in this list originate from one sample, sequenced in a study of blood T cell repertoires in COVID-19 (dated by TCRdb to 2018 to 2020). To prepare the library, the immunoSEQ multiplex PCR assay was applied. The table comes from immuneACCESS by way of TCRdb, which keeps in-frame sequences with V and J called. Part of the clones is missing from these tables; in studies checked, under half for an unresolved V gene and the rest for unknown reasons. The sample table shows about 150,000 clones, and more than 80% are seen once. Of the sample, approximately 3% is held by the ten largest clones. Sequencing was carried out using peripheral blood. The receptors were sampled from a woman in her sixties with active COVID-19.

The rearrangement links TRBV28 to TRBJ1-5, with D unresolved. The CDR3 is 15 residues long. CDR1 is MDHEN, CDR2 SYDVKM, per germline. Between the trimmed V and J ends, which lost 3 bases and 2 bases, there was a span of 11 bases. CDR3 bases: TGTGCCAGCAGTTTCAGGTTACGGCGCAATCAGCCCCAGCATTTT. This sequence encodes CASSFRLRRNQPQHF.

CDR3 loop: CASSVTSGRTGELFF. DNA of the CDR3: TGTGCCAGCAGCGTGACTAGCGGGAGGACCGGGGAGCTGTTTTTT. The chain has TRBV2 and TRBJ2-2; 13 positions agree with TRBD2. Unmatched junction bases numbered 3, after V lost 6 bases and J lost 5 bases. The CDR3 loop spans 15 amino acids. Germline lookup yields CDR1 SNHLY and CDR2 FYNNEI.

The rearrangement joins TRBV5-4 to TRBJ2-3; TRBD2 matches at 8 bases. Trimming took 4 bases from V and 3 from J; bases not matched to a gene: 10. The CDR3 is 16 amino acids. The germline V gene encodes CDR1 SGHNT and CDR2 YYREEE (reference sequence). The CDR3 DNA sequence: TGTGCCAGCAGCGTATTAAGCGGGAGTAAAACAGATACGCAGTATTTT. This sequence encodes CASSVLSGSKTDTQYF. Combining the CDR3 with reference TRBV5-4 and TRBJ2-3 gives the whole variable domain ETGVTQSPTHLIKTRGQQVTLRCSSQSGHNTVSWYQQALGQGPQFIFQYYREEENGRGNFPPRFSGLQFPNYSSELNVNALELDDSALYLCASSVLSGSKTDTQYFGPGTRLTVL.

The chain links TRBV18 to TRBJ2-1; the match to TRBD1 covers 7 bases. The V gene's germline CDR1 is KGHSH and CDR2 LQKENI. After removal of 1 base from V and 5 bases from J, the junction contained 8 bases not matched to a gene. The CDR3 sequence is 16 residues long. CDR3: CASSPRNRGLDNEQFF. The CDR3 region has the DNA TGTGCCAGCTCACCACGGAACAGGGGCCTCGACAATGAGCAGTTCTTC. Using reference TRBV18 and TRBJ2-1 for the parts outside the CDR3, the full variable domain is NAGVMQNPRHLVRRRGQEARLRCSPMKGHSHVYWYRQLPEEGLKFMVYLQKENIIDESGMPKERFSAEFPKEGPSILRIQQVVRGDSAAYFCASSPRNRGLDNEQFFGPGTRLTVL.

This clone occurred once. The rearrangement links TRBV2 to TRBJ1-4; 10 positions match TRBD1. CDR1 and CDR2 (germline): SNHLY, FYNNEI. V gave up 4 bases and J gave up 6 bases; unmatched junction bases: 8. This CDR3 spans 16 amino acids. The CDR3 nucleotides read TGTGCCAGCAGTGCTGGACAGGGGGGGGCTGATGAAAAACTGTTTTTT. Protein product: CASSAGQGGADEKLFF. Full variable domain (remainder filled in from reference TRBV2 and TRBJ1-4): EPEVTQTPSHQVTQMGQEVILRCVPISNHLYFYWYRQILGQKVEFLVSFYNNEISEKSEIFDDQFSVERPDGSNFTLKIRSTKLEDSAMYFCASSAGQGGADEKLFFGSGTQLSVL.

This chain links TRBV7-8 with TRBJ2-1; D possibly corresponds to TRBD1 (5 bases). The CDR3 is 13 residues long. The germline V gene has CDR1 SGHVS and CDR2 FQNEAQ. Trimming took 1 base from V and 12 from J, leaving 13 bases between them. CDR3 sequence reads: CASSLDRQGAQFF. For the CDR3, the DNA is TGTGCCAGCAGCTTAGATCGTCAGGGTGCGCAGTTCTTC.